This T cell receptor beta chain derives from a study of cytomegalovirus exposure and HLA in healthy donors. In the PCR, 60 Vbeta and 13 Jbeta primers were used. Measured with immunoSEQ multiplex PCR; TCRdb has only the in-frame clones, and not every one. The sample lists about 110,000 clones, about 79% occurring once. This CDR3 has 15 residues. Per germline, CDR1 MNHEY and CDR2 SVGAGI. With V trimmed by 6 bases and J by 7 bases, 5 bases remained unmatched. Sample: PBMCs. This chain joins TRBV6-5 and TRBJ2-2; 13 nucleotides align to TRBD2. This clonotype originated in a young woman in good health and CMV-seropositive. This CDR3 reads CASSWTSGSIGELFF. DNA of the CDR3: TGTGCCAGCAGCTGGACTAGCGGGAGTATCGGGGAGCTGTTTTTT.